Listed below are T cell receptor beta chains from one sample, sequenced in a study of cytomegalovirus exposure and HLA in healthy donors. The method was immunoSEQ multiplex PCR; TCRdb's version includes in-frame clones alone and lacks a portion of them. This sample has under 400,000 clones; roughly 85% occur once, and the top ten carry 0.65% to 0.95%. The sample comprised PBMCs. These receptors all stem from a young woman in good health and CMV-seronegative. Each CDR3 is given with its conserved first and last residue. Fields, in order: clone size, V gene, J gene, D gene, CDR3 DNA, CDR3 protein. D genes are given only for firm matches. The size field is filled for only some rows; it gives once, few, many or a size class.

NA	TRBV28	TRBJ2-7	NA	TGTGCCAGCAGGTTCGAGCGGGCCACCTACGAGCAGTACTTC	CASRFERATYEQYF
NA	TRBV27	TRBJ2-7	NA	TGTGCCAGCAGTTTATGGGCAGGCAGCTACGAGCAGTACTTC	CASSLWAGSYEQYF
few	TRBV27	TRBJ2-7	TRBD1	TGTGCCAGCAGTTTATATCCGGACAGGGGAGGAGGGGTGCAGTACTTC	CASSLYPDRGGGVQYF
NA	TRBV29-1	TRBJ2-3	TRBD2	TGCAGCGTTGGACCGGGGGGGAGCACAGATACGCAGTATTTT	CSVGPGGSTDTQYF
NA	TRBV6-1	TRBJ2-5	NA	TGTGCCAGCAGCGAACGAAGGACAACCTCCCAAGAGACCCAGTACTTC	CASSERRTTSQETQYF
once	TRBV14	TRBJ2-3	TRBD1	TGTGCCAGCAGCGTGGACAGGGGGCGCGGTACGCAGTATTTT	CASSVDRGRGTQYF
NA	TRBV4-1	TRBJ2-3	NA	TGCGCCAGCAGCCAAGCTGGGGGGAGAACAGATACGCAGTATTTT	CASSQAGGRTDTQYF
NA	TRBV13	TRBJ2-2	TRBD2	TGTGCCAGCAGCCACGGGACTAGCGGCACCGGGGAGCTGTTTTTT	CASSHGTSGTGELFF
NA	TRBV5-1	TRBJ2-6	TRBD1	TGCGCCAGCCAGGACAGGGTTAATTCTGGGGCCAACGTCCTGACTTTC	CASQDRVNSGANVLTF
once	TRBV29-1	TRBJ2-3	NA	TGCAGCGTTGAACCCATTGAGGATACAGATACGCAGTATTTT	CSVEPIEDTDTQYF
NA	TRBV10-2	TRBJ1-5	NA	TGCGCCAGCACCCCAGGTAGCAATCAGCCCCAGCATTTT	CASTPGSNQPQHF
NA	TRBV6-1	TRBJ2-1	TRBD2	TGTGCCAGCAGGATTCTAGCGGCCTCCTACAATGAGCAGTTCTTC	CASRILAASYNEQFF
few	TRBV30	TRBJ2-2	NA	TGTGCCTGGAGTCCTCCAGGGTTGGAGACCGGGGAGCTGTTTTTT	CAWSPPGLETGELFF
NA	TRBV5-1	TRBJ2-5	TRBD1	TGCGCCAGCAGCGAACCGGACAGGGGTCGCGGAGAGACCCAGTACTTC	CASSEPDRGRGETQYF
NA	TRBV4-2	TRBJ2-1	TRBD2	TGTGCCAGCGAGGGACTAGCGGGGGGGAAGGACAACAATGAGCAGTTCTTC	CASEGLAGGKDNNEQFF
NA	TRBV4-2	TRBJ1-1	NA	TGTGCCAGCACCCCCCCCGCGGAGGGCCAAGCTTTCTTT	CASTPPAEGQAFF
NA	TRBV28	TRBJ2-2	TRBD2	TGTGCCAGCAGTCCCAACAGCGGGAGAGGAGCCGGGGAGCTGTTTTTT	CASSPNSGRGAGELFF
NA	TRBV9	TRBJ2-1	TRBD2	TGTGCCAGCAGCCCTTCTAGCGGCGCCTACAATGAGCAGTTCTTC	CASSPSSGAYNEQFF
NA	TRBV11-2	TRBJ1-5	NA	TGTGCCAGCAGCTTTACAGAGAATCAGCCCCAGCATTTT	CASSFTENQPQHF
NA	TRBV5-6	TRBJ1-5	NA	TGTGCCAGCAGCCCCGGGACGGGAGGAGGTCAGCCCCAGCATTTT	CASSPGTGGGQPQHF
NA	TRBV27	TRBJ1-5	TRBD1	TGTGCCAGCAGTTGGTCAGGGGGGACGAATCAGCCCCAGCATTTT	CASSWSGGTNQPQHF
NA	TRBV7-2	TRBJ2-1	NA	TGTGCCAGCAGCCAAATCCCAAGGGGAAATGAGCAGTTCTTC	CASSQIPRGNEQFF
NA	TRBV19	TRBJ2-7	NA	TGTGCCAGTAGTACCCTACTCTGGGGGCAAAGCGAGCAGTACTTC	CASSTLLWGQSEQYF
NA	TRBV27	TRBJ2-1	TRBD2	TGTGCCAGCAGTTTGGGCGGGAGGGCCATTGGTGAGCAGTTCTTC	CASSLGGRAIGEQFF
few	TRBV19	TRBJ2-5	TRBD2	TGTGCCAGTAGTATAGGGACGAGAGCGGGGATACAAGAGACCCAGTACTTC	CASSIGTRAGIQETQYF
NA	TRBV2	TRBJ2-3	TRBD1	TGTGCCGCAGAGGGACAGGGGGTCGTAGATACGCAGTATTTT	CAAEGQGVVDTQYF
NA	TRBV2	TRBJ2-3	TRBD2	TGTGCCAGCAGTGAAACTAGCGGTTCGGATACGCAGTATTTT	CASSETSGSDTQYF
NA	TRBV2	TRBJ2-1	NA	TGTGCCAGCAGGGAAGGACAGTCCAATGAGCAGTTCTTC	CASREGQSNEQFF
once	TRBV28	TRBJ2-1	TRBD1	TGTGCCAGCAGTCCCCTGCAGGGGGTGGGGGATGAGCAGTTCTTC	CASSPLQGVGDEQFF
once	TRBV7-2	TRBJ2-7	TRBD2	TGTGCCAGCAGCTCTTTGGGAGGGCCTGCTTGGGGAGAGCAGTACTTC	CASSSLGGPAWGEQYF
NA	TRBV28	TRBJ2-7	NA	TGTGCCAGCAAGGCGGACAGCCGCTACGAGCAGTACTTC	CASKADSRYEQYF
few	TRBV9	TRBJ1-2	NA	TGTGCCAGCAGCGTAGATGCGAACTATGGCTACACCTTC	CASSVDANYGYTF
NA	TRBV6-1	TRBJ2-7	TRBD1	TGTGCCAGCAGTGGTACAGGGGCCAGCCTCTCCTACGAGCAGTACTTC	CASSGTGASLSYEQYF
NA	TRBV4-1	TRBJ2-7	TRBD2	TGCGCCAGCAGCCAGGCCGGGGGGGGAGGAAGCTACGAGCAGTACTTC	CASSQAGGGGSYEQYF
NA	TRBV2	TRBJ1-5	TRBD1	TGTGCCAGCGGACCGGGACAGGGGATAAATCAGCCCCAGCATTTT	CASGPGQGINQPQHF
NA	TRBV28	TRBJ1-2	TRBD1	TGTGCCAGCAGTACCACGACAGGGCCCTACGGCTACACCTTC	CASSTTTGPYGYTF
NA	TRBV28	TRBJ2-1	NA	TGTGCCAGCAGTTCTACCCGATACAATGAGCAGTTCTTC	CASSSTRYNEQFF
few	TRBV15	TRBJ1-2	NA	TGTGCCACCAGCAGAGATAGTTGGGGCTACACCTTC	CATSRDSWGYTF
NA	TRBV18	TRBJ2-1	TRBD1	TGTGCCAGCTCACCTGGACAGGCCACCTACAATGAGCAGTTCTTC	CASSPGQATYNEQFF
once	TRBV7-9	TRBJ2-7	TRBD2	TGTGCCAGCAGCTTGACTAGCGGGGGGCCGAACCACTACGAGCAGTACTTC	CASSLTSGGPNHYEQYF
NA	TRBV6-1	TRBJ2-3	TRBD2	TGTGCCAGCAGTGAAATCGGACTAGCGTCTAGCACAGATACGCAGTATTTT	CASSEIGLASSTDTQYF
NA	TRBV11-2	TRBJ2-7	TRBD2	TGTGCCAGCAGCTTAGGGTTACGGCTAGCGGTGCCCTACGAGCAGTACTTC	CASSLGLRLAVPYEQYF
NA	TRBV7-9	TRBJ2-2	NA	TGTGCCAGCAGCCCATCAGGTTCCGGGGAGCTGTTTTTT	CASSPSGSGELFF
NA	TRBV18	TRBJ2-1	TRBD2	TGTGCCAGCTCTCCTCGGACTAGCGGCCACAATGAGCAGTTCTTC	CASSPRTSGHNEQFF
NA	TRBV6-5	TRBJ2-7	NA	TGTGCCAGCAGTCCCAGGGAAGCCTACGAGCAGTACTTC	CASSPREAYEQYF
NA	TRBV27	TRBJ2-1	TRBD1	TGTGCCAGCAGTTCAGGGGGACACCCATACAATGAGCAGTTCTTC	CASSSGGHPYNEQFF
NA	TRBV14	TRBJ1-2	NA	TGTGCCAGCAGCCGCAGTGACAGCTACTATGGCTACACCTTC	CASSRSDSYYGYTF
NA	TRBV28	TRBJ1-4	TRBD1	TGTGCCAGCAGTTTTTCCGGGACAGGTTACGAAAAACTGTTTTTT	CASSFSGTGYEKLFF
NA	TRBV6-1	TRBJ2-7	TRBD2	TGTGCCATCCGGACTAGCGGGAGAAGTAACTACGAGCAGTACTTC	CAIRTSGRSNYEQYF
NA	TRBV7-8	TRBJ1-2	NA	TGTGCCAGCAGCTTAGTACATCTTAACTATGGCTACACCTTC	CASSLVHLNYGYTF
NA	TRBV30	TRBJ1-1	NA	TGTGCCTGGAGGATGGGGCAGGGGCGAGCTTTCTTT	CAWRMGQGRAFF
few	TRBV27	TRBJ1-5	NA	TGTGCCAGCAGTGAGGTCCTGGCGGGCAATCAGCCCCAGCATTTT	CASSEVLAGNQPQHF
few	TRBV7-9	TRBJ2-7	NA	TGTGCCACTGGACAGATCTACGAGCAGTACTTC	CATGQIYEQYF